Each of the 15 T cell receptor beta chains below was sequenced from the same sample in a study of technical replicates of blood from a few donors. Assay: immunoSEQ multiplex PCR; the TCRdb copy retains only in-frame clones and omits some. The repertoire holds roughly 80,000 clones, around 96% seen once, with 0.2% in the top ten. The sample taken for sequencing was T cells isolated from PBMCs. These receptors all come from a human donor in good health.

The chain is built from TRBV4-2 and TRBJ2-2; D perhaps matches TRBD2 (6 bases). The CDR3 loop spans 15 amino acids. Trimming stripped 3 bases from V and 7 bases from J, with 15 bases between. The germline V gene has CDR1 LGHNA and CDR2 YNFKEQ. Here the CDR3 DNA reads TGTGCCAGCAGCCAGGGGGGACTCCTGGGCGGGGAGCTGTTTTTT. It translates to CASSQGGLLGGELFF.

This chain uses TRBV2 with TRBJ1-2, with 7 bases fitting TRBD1. This CDR3 is 16 amino acids long. The germline CDR1 and CDR2 sequences are SNHLY and FYNNEI. Trimming cost V 2 bases and J 9 bases; bases outside gene matches: 15. The chain's CDR3 is CASSEISTGRFTSYTF. Here the CDR3 DNA reads TGTGCCAGCAGTGAAATCTCGACAGGGCGATTTACTAGCTACACCTTC.

The gene calls are TRBV6-1 and TRBJ1-3; 9 nucleotides align to TRBD1. Germline CDR1 is MNHNS and CDR2 is SASEGT. Trimming took 0 bases from V and 4 from J; bases not matched to a gene: 13. CDR3 length: 19 residues. The CDR3 sequence is CASSEAITTGQGFGNTIYF. The DNA for the CDR3 is TGTGCCAGCAGTGAAGCGATTACTACGGGACAGGGTTTCGGAAACACCATATATTTT.

This clone was observed once. This sequence joins TRBV27 and TRBJ2-7; perhaps TRBD1 as D (6 bases). The CDR3 has 13 residues. V shed 5 bases and J shed 3 bases, with 11 bases lying between them. In germline, CDR1 is MNHEY, CDR2 SMNVEV (reference sequence). The CDR3 protein is CASSPRTDYEQYF. CDR3 coding DNA: TGTGCCAGCAGTCCCCGGACAGACTACGAGCAGTACTTC.

The V gene is TRBV11-2, the J gene TRBJ2-1; no clear D. The CDR3 consists of 12 residues. CDR1 is SGHAT and CDR2 is FQNNGV in the germline V gene. V gave up 8 bases and J gave up 7 bases, with 12 bases separating them. The CDR3 protein is CASGDIGNEQFF. In DNA, the CDR3 is TGTGCCAGCGGAGATATTGGGAATGAGCAGTTCTTC.

V usage is TRBV6-1 and J usage is TRBJ2-7, with D possibly TRBD2 on 5 matching bases. The V gene lost 6 bases and the J gene lost 6 bases, with 9 bases spanning the gap. From germline, CDR1 is MNHNS and CDR2 SASEGT. The CDR3 has 11 residues. Here the CDR3 DNA reads TGTGCCAGCAGAGGACTCCTCGAGCAGTACTTC. As protein: CASRGLLEQYF.

The J gene is TRBJ1-6, the V gene TRBV30; TRBD1 aligns across 8 bases. Trimming cost V 4 bases and J 8 bases; bases outside gene matches: 7. Germline lookup yields CDR1 GTSNPN and CDR2 SVGIG (reference sequence). The CDR3 runs to 14 residues. The CDR3 here is CAWNYRGFDSPLHF. DNA of the CDR3: TGTGCCTGGAATTACAGGGGGTTTGATTCACCCCTCCACTTT.

This clone occurred once. This chain links TRBV15 with TRBJ1-4; D is possibly TRBD1 (5 bases). CDR1 and CDR2 from the germline V gene are LNHNV and YYDKDF (reference sequence). Trimming cost V 5 bases and J 13 bases, with 20 bases left between them. The CDR3 loop spans 14 amino acids. This CDR3 is CATSFRGLMPGLFF. CDR3 DNA sequence: TGTGCCACCAGCTTTAGGGGACTAATGCCGGGACTGTTTTTT. Combining the CDR3 with reference TRBV15 and TRBJ1-4 gives the whole variable domain DAMVIQNPRYQVTQFGKPVTLSCSQTLNHNVMYWYQQKSSQAPKLLFHYYDKDFNNEADTPDNFQSRRPNTSFCFLDIRSPGLGDTAMYLCATSFRGLMPGLFFGSGTQLSVL.

The chain joins TRBV4-1 to TRBJ2-2; TRBD2 matches 7 bases. This CDR3 contains 14 residues. V shed 8 bases, J shed 6 bases, and the junction held 9 bases outside the gene matches. CDR1 and CDR2 (germline): MGHRA, YSYEKL. The CDR3 DNA follows: TGCGCCAGCTCCGTCATGGGGGGGGCCGGGGAGCTGTTTTTT. Protein: CASSVMGGAGELFF.

V and J are TRBV7-2 and TRBJ2-7, with 12 positions matching TRBD2. This CDR3 is built from 16 residues. Germline V gene sequence: CDR1 SGHTA, CDR2 FQGNSA. The ends lost 4 bases at V and 1 base at J; junction bases unmatched: 5. The chain's CDR3 is CASSYQGTSGSYEQYF. The CDR3 DNA follows: TGTGCCAGCAGCTATCAGGGGACTAGCGGGTCCTACGAGCAGTACTTC.

This chain uses TRBV19 with TRBJ1-6, with TRBD1 identical over 8 bases. The ends lost 10 bases at V and 6 bases at J; junction bases unmatched: 8. The CDR3 covers 14 residues. Germline V lookup: CDR1 LNHDA, CDR2 SQIVND (reference sequence). CDR3 amino acids: CATRQGTFNSPLHF. DNA of the CDR3: TGTGCCACCCGACAGGGGACCTTTAATTCACCCCTCCACTTT.

The rearrangement uses TRBV5-6 and TRBJ2-1; D gene unclear. The CDR3 spans 14 residues. Germline loops: CDR1 SGHDT, CDR2 YYEEEE. Between the trimmed V and J ends, which lost 1 base and 1 base, there was a span of 6 bases. DNA of the CDR3: TGTGCCAGCAGCTTGCTAGTTTCCTACAATGAGCAGTTCTTC. Encoded protein: CASSLLVSYNEQFF.

The V and J genes are TRBV19 and TRBJ2-6, with TRBD1 matching 8 bases. The CDR3 has 18 amino acids. Trimming removed 0 bases from V and 2 bases from J; junction bases left unmatched: 6. From germline, CDR1 is LNHDA and CDR2 SQIVND (reference sequence). CDR3 loop: CASSIDRGRRAGANVLTF. As DNA, the CDR3 is TGTGCCAGTAGTATAGACAGGGGGCGCCGCGCTGGGGCCAACGTCCTGACTTTC.

The chain has TRBV5-1 and TRBJ2-5; tentatively, D is TRBD1 (7 bases). V lost 6 bases, J lost 2 bases, and 26 bases lay in between. The CDR3 covers 18 residues. CDR1 is SGHRS, CDR2 YFSETQ, per germline. Here the CDR3 reads CASTEAGIDRDWQETQYF. The DNA for the CDR3 is TGCGCCAGCACCGAGGCGGGGATAGACAGGGATTGGCAAGAGACCCAGTACTTC.

CDR3 loop: CASSVNDYANTGELFF. CDR3 in DNA: TGTGCCAGCAGTGTCAACGACTACGCGAACACCGGGGAGCTGTTTTTT. V is TRBV28 and J is TRBJ2-2; weak D call: TRBD2 (5 bases). The V end was cut by 5 bases, the J end by 0 bases, with 13 bases between. The CDR3 has 16 amino acids. CDR1 MDHEN and CDR2 SYDVKM come from the germline V gene.